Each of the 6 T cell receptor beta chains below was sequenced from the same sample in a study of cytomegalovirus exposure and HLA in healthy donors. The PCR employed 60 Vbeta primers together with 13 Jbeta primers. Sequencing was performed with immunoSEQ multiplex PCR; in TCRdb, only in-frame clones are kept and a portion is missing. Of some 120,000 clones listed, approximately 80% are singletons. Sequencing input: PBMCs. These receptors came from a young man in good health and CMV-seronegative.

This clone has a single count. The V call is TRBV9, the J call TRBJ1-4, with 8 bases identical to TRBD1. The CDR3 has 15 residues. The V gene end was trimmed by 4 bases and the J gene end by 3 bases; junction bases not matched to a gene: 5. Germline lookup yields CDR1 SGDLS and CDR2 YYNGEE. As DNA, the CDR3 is TGTGCCAGCAGCTTCAGGGGGCGGGCTAATGAAAAACTGTTTTTT. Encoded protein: CASSFRGRANEKLFF. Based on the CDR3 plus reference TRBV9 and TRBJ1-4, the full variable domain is DSGVTQTPKHLITATGQRVTLRCSPRSGDLSVYWYQQSLDQGLQFLIQYYNGEERAKGNILERFSAQQFPDLHSELNLSSLELGDSALYFCASSFRGRANEKLFFGSGTQLSVL.

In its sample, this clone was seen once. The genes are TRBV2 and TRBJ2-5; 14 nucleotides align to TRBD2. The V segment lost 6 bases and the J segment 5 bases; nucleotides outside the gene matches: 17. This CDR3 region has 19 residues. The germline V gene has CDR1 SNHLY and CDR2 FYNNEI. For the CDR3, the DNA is TGTGCCAGCAGGCCAGGGGGCGCGACTAGCGGGAGGGCCTCTGAGACCCAGTACTTC. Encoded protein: CASRPGGATSGRASETQYF.

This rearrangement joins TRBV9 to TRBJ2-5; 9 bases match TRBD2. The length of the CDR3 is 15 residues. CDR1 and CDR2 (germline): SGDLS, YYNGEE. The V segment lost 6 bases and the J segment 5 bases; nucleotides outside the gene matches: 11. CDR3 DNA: TGTGCCAGCAATACGGGCGGGAGGGCCCTCGAGACCCAGTACTTC. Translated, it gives CASNTGGRALETQYF.

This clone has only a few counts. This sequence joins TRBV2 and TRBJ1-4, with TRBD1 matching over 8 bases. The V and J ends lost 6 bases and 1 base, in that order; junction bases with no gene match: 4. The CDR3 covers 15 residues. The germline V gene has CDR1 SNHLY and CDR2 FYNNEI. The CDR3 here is CASSGTGKTNEKLFF. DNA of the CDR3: TGTGCCAGCAGCGGGACAGGCAAAACTAATGAAAAACTGTTTTTT.

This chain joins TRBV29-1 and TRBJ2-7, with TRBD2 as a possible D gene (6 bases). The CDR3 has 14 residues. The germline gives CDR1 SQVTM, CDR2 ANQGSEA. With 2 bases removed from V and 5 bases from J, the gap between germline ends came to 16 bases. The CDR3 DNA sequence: TGCAGCGTTGAATGGACTGGGGAGGCCCACGAGCAGTACTTC. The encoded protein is CSVEWTGEAHEQYF.

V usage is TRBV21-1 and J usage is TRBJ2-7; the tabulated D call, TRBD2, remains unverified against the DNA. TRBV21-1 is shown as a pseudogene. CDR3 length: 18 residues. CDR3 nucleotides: TGTGTCAGCAGCACCCGACTAGCGGGCCACGCCAAGTCCTACGAGCAGTACGTC. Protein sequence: CVSSTRLAGHAKSYEQYV.